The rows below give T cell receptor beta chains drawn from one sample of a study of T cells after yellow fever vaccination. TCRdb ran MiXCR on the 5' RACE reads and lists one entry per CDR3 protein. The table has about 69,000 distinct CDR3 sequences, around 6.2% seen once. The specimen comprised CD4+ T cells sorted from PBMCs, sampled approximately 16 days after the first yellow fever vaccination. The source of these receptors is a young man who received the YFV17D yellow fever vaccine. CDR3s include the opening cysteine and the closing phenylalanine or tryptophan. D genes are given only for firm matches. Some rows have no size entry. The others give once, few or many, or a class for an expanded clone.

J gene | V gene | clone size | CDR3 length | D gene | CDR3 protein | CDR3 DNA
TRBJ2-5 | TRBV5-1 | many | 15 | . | CASGSLGGAGETQYF | TGCGCCAGCGGATCCCTGGGGGGGGCCGGGGAGACCCAGTACTTC
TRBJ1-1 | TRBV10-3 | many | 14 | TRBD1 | CAIGPGQTNTEAFF | TGTGCCATCGGCCCGGGACAGACGAACACTGAAGCTTTCTTT
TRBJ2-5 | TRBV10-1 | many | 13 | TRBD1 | CASSRQGSETQYF | TGCGCCAGCAGTAGACAGGGGTCGGAGACCCAGTACTTC
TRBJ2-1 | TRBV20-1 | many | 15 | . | CSARDSKRMNNEQFF | TGCAGTGCTAGAGATTCGAAGCGTATGAACAATGAGCAGTTCTTC
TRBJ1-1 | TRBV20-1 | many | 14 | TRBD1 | CSARAGQVNTEAFF | TGCAGTGCTAGAGCGGGACAGGTAAACACTGAAGCTTTCTTT
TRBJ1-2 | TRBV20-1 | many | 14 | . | CSAGDTTGSYGYTF | TGCAGTGCTGGGGATACCACAGGGTCCTATGGCTACACCTTC
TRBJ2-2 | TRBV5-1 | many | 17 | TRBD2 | CASSPPISGGANGELFF | TGCGCCAGCAGCCCACCAATTAGCGGGGGGGCCAACGGGGAGCTGTTTTTT
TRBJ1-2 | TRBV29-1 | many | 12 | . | CSVGGGVYGYTF | TGCAGCGTTGGGGGGGGCGTCTATGGCTACACCTTC
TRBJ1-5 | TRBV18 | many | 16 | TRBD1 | CASSSSSDRAIQPQHF | TGTGCCAGCTCCTCTTCCTCGGACAGGGCAATACAGCCCCAGCATTTT
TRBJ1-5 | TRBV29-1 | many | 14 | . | CSVAVQGKDQPQHF | TGCAGCGTGGCGGTCCAGGGAAAGGATCAGCCCCAGCATTTT
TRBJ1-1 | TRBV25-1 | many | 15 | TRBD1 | CASSGPNRGNTEAFF | TGTGCCAGCAGTGGCCCGAACAGGGGGAACACTGAAGCTTTCTTT
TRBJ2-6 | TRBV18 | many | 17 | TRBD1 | CASSPRDRVSGANVLTF | TGTGCCAGCTCACCAAGGGACAGGGTTTCTGGGGCCAACGTCCTGACTTTC
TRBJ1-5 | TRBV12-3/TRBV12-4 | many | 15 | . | CASSLEGRLNQPQHF | TGTGCCAGCAGTTTAGAGGGGAGATTGAATCAGCCCCAGCATTTT
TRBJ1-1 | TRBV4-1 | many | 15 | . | CASSQEGFTGTEAFF | TGCGCCAGCAGCCAAGAGGGCTTCACCGGCACTGAAGCTTTCTTT
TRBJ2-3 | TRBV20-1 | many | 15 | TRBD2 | CSVATSGGKTDTQYF | TGCAGTGTCGCGACTAGCGGGGGTAAAACAGATACGCAGTATTTT
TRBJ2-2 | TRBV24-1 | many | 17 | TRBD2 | CATSDRGTSPGTGELFF | TGTGCCACCAGTGATCGGGGGACTAGCCCAGGCACCGGGGAGCTGTTTTTT
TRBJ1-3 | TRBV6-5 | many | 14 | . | CASSSKHSVNTIYF | TGTGCCAGCAGTTCGAAGCACTCGGTGAACACCATATATTTT
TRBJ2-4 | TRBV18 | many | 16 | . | CASSPPGLPSPNIQYF | TGTGCCAGCTCACCACCGGGGCTGCCATCCCCGAACATTCAGTACTTC
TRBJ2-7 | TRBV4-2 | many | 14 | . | CASSPGQGNREQYF | TGTGCCAGCAGCCCTGGGCAGGGGAATCGGGAGCAGTACTTC
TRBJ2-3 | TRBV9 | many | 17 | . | CASSALKTRGITDTQYF | TGTGCCAGCAGCGCGCTTAAGACTAGGGGAATCACAGATACGCAGTATTTT
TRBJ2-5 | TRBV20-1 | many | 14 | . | CSASKQGGRETQYF | TGCAGTGCTAGCAAACAGGGCGGAAGGGAGACCCAGTACTTC
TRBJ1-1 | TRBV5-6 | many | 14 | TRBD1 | CASREQGINTEAFF | TGTGCCAGCAGGGAACAGGGGATCAACACTGAAGCTTTCTTT
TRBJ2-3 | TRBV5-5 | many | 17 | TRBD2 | CASSPARTSGGTDTQYF | TGTGCCAGCAGCCCGGCGCGGACTAGCGGGGGCACAGATACGCAGTATTTT
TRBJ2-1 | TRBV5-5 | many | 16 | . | CASSLATQTIINEQFF | TGTGCCAGCAGCTTGGCTACCCAAACCATCATCAATGAGCAGTTCTTC
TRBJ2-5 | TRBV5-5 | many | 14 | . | CASSLVGAQETQYF | TGTGCCAGCAGCTTGGTTGGAGCCCAAGAGACCCAGTACTTC
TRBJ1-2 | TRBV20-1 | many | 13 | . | CSARDGRPYGYTF | TGCAGTGCTAGAGATGGGAGGCCCTATGGCTACACCTTC
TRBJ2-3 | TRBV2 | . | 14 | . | CASSEWLRTDTQYF | TGTGCCAGCAGTGAATGGTTGAGGACAGATACGCAGTATTTT
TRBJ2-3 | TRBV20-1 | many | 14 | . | CSAREWRNTDTQYF | TGCAGTGCTAGGGAGTGGCGAAACACAGATACGCAGTATTTT
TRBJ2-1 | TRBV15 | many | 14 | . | CATSRNRNDNEQFF | TGTGCCACCAGCAGAAACAGGAACGACAATGAGCAGTTCTTC
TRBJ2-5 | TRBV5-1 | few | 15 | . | CASSPERHKGETQYF | TGCGCCAGCAGCCCGGAACGTCACAAAGGAGAGACCCAGTACTTC
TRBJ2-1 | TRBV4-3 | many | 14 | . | CASSQVLVINEQFF | TGCGCCAGCAGCCAAGTTTTGGTCATCAATGAGCAGTTCTTC
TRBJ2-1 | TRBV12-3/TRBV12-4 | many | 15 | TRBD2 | CASSSGAGDFNEQFF | TGTGCCAGCAGTTCAGGAGCGGGGGACTTCAATGAGCAGTTCTTC
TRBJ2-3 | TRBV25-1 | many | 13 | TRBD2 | CASGAAGGDTQYF | TGTGCCAGCGGCGCGGCGGGGGGAGATACGCAGTATTTT
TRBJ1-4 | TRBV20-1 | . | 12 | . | CSARGLDEKLFF | TGCAGTGCTAGGGGTCTCGATGAAAAACTGTTTTTT
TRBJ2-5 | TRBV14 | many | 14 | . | CASSRLSYQETQYF | TGTGCCAGCAGCCGTTTAAGCTACCAAGAGACCCAGTACTTC
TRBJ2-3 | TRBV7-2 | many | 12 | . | CASRPYTDTQYF | TGTGCCAGCAGACCCTACACAGATACGCAGTATTTT
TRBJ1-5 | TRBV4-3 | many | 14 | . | CASSQDQWGQPQHF | TGCGCCAGCAGCCAAGATCAGTGGGGCCAGCCCCAGCATTTT
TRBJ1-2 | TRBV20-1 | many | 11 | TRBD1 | CRVEGASGYTF | TGCAGGGTGGAGGGGGCTTCTGGCTACACCTTC
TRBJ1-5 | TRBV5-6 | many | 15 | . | CASSKTSGSNQPQHF | TGTGCCAGCAGTAAGACCTCTGGAAGCAATCAGCCCCAGCATTTT
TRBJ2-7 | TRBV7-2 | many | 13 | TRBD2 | CASSLLAAYEQYF | TGTGCCAGCAGCTTACTAGCGGCCTACGAGCAGTACTTC
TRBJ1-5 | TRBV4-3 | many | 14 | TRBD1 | CASSSDRASQPQHF | TGCGCCAGCAGCTCGGACAGGGCGAGTCAGCCCCAGCATTTT